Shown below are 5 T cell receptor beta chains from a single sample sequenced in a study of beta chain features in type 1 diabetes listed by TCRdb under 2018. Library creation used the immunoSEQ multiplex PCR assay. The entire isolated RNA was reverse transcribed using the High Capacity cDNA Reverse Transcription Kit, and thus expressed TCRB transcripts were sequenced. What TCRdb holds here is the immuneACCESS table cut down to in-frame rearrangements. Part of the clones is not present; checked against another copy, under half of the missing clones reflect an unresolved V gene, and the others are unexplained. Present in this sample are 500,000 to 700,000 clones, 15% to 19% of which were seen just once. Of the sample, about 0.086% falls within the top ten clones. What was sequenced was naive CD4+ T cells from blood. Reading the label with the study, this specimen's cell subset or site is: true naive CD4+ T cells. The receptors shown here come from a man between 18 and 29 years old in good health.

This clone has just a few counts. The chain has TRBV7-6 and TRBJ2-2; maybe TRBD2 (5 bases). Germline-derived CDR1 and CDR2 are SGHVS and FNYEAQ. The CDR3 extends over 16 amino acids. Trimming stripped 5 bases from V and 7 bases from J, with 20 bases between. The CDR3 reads CASSESFGVGDGELFF. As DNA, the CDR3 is TGTGCCAGCAGCGAATCGTTCGGGGTTGGGGACGGGGAGCTGTTTTTT.

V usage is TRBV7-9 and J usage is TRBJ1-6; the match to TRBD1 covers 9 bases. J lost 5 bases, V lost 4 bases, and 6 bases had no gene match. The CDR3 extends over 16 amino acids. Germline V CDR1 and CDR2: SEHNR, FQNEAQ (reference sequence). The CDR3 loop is CASSSGQGRNNSPLHF. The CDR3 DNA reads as TGTGCCAGCAGCTCAGGACAGGGGAGAAATAATTCACCCCTCCACTTT.

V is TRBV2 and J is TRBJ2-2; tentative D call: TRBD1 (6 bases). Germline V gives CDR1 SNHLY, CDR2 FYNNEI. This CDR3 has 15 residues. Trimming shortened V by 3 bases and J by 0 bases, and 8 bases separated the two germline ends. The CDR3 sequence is CASSETGANTGELFF. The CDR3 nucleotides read TGTGCCAGCAGTGAGACAGGAGCGAACACCGGGGAGCTGTTTTTT.

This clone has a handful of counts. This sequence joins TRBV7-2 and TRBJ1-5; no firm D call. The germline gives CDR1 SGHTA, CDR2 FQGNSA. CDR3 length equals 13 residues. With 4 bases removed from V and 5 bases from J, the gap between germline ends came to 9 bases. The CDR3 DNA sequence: TGTGCCAGCAGCTCGCGAAGGGATCAGCCCCAGCATTTT. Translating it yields CASSSRRDQPQHF.

The CDR3: CASSLTSGDTGELFF. In DNA, the CDR3 is TGCGCCAGCAGCTTGACTAGCGGGGACACCGGGGAGCTGTTTTTT. This rearrangement joins TRBV5-1 to TRBJ2-2; 10 bases are shared with TRBD2. This CDR3 has 15 amino acids. Looked up from germline, CDR1 is SGHRS and CDR2 is YFSETQ. Trimming at V came to 1 base and at J to 3 bases, leaving 0 bases not matched to a gene.